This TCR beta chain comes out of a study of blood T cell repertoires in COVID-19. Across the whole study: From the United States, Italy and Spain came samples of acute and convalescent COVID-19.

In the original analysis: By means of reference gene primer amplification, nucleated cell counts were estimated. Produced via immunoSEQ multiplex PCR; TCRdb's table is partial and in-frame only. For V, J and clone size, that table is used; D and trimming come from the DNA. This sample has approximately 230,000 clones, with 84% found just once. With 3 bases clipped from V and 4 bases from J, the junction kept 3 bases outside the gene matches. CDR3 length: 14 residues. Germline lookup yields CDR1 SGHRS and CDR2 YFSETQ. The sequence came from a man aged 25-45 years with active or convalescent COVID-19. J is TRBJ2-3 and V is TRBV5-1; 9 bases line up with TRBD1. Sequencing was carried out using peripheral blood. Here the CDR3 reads CASSYRQGADTQYF. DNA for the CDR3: TGCGCCAGCAGCTATAGACAGGGGGCAGATACGCAGTATTTT.